This entry describes one T cell receptor (beta chain). The target antigen is unknown. The data belong to a study of response to subunit inactivated influenza vaccine. Germline V gives CDR1 MGHRA, CDR2 YSYEKL. The CDR3 is 15 residues long. V was clipped by 0 bases and J by 13 bases, with 18 bases between them. From the RT-PCR reads, TCRdb called clonotypes with MiXCR, one entry per CDR3 protein. The table records 450,000 to 550,000 distinct CDR3 sequences, around 25% of them present only once. Study findings and constraints: After each seasonal influenza vaccination, few new T cells are recruited, the authors suggested.

This sequence originates from a man aged 45-65 years who received an inactivated influenza vaccine. The chain links TRBV4-1 to TRBJ2-2; D gene ambiguous. The sample in question was CD4+ T cells sorted from PBMCs, obtained about 5 days after vaccination. CDR3 nucleotides: TGCGCCAGCAGCCAAGATGGGCCAGGCATTGAAGGGCTGTTTTTT. This encodes CASSQDGPGIEGLFF.